Shown below are 3 T cell receptor beta chains from a single sample sequenced in a study of OX40 agonist ivuxolimab in advanced cancers. The repertoire was sequenced with immunoSEQ multiplex PCR; TCRdb's copy has only in-frame clones and lacks some. Of tens of thousands of clones listed, approximately 87% are singletons. The sequences come from CD4+ or CD8+ T cells sorted from blood, collected in a trial of the OX40 agonist ivuxolimab. The receptors were gathered from an adult with an advanced solid tumor such as melanoma, head and neck, liver or kidney cancer.

This chain joins TRBV27 and TRBJ2-3; 15 positions agree with TRBD2. Per germline, CDR1 MNHEY and CDR2 SMNVEV (reference sequence). Losses at the gene ends were 5 bases for V and 3 bases for J; bases not matched to a gene: 9. The CDR3 totals 18 residues. The CDR3 DNA follows: TGTGCCAGCAGTCCTCGGACTAGCGGGAGGGAGGGGACAGATACGCAGTATTTT. It specifies CASSPRTSGREGTDTQYF.

This clone appeared a single time. The genes are TRBV5-4 and TRBJ1-1, with TRBD1 as a possible D gene (5 bases). With 4 bases removed from V and 3 bases from J, the gap between germline ends came to 13 bases. Germline V CDR1 and CDR2: SGHNT, YYREEE (reference sequence). This CDR3 is built from 14 residues. CDR3 coding DNA: TGTGCCAGCAGCCGTGTAGGGGAATACACTGAAGCTTTCTTT. Protein: CASSRVGEYTEAFF. Looking up the rest from reference TRBV5-4 and TRBJ1-1 gives the full variable domain: ETGVTQSPTHLIKTRGQQVTLRCSSQSGHNTVSWYQQALGQGPQFIFQYYREEENGRGNFPPRFSGLQFPNYSSELNVNALELDDSALYLCASSRVGEYTEAFFGQGTRLTVV.

This chain connects TRBV28 to TRBJ2-3; the match to TRBD1 covers 9 bases. This CDR3 has 15 residues. V was pared by 5 bases and J by 4 bases, with 7 bases of the junction left unmatched. CDR1 and CDR2 from the germline V gene are MDHEN and SYDVKM. The CDR3 region is CASSTPGQGADTQYF. The CDR3 DNA is TGTGCCAGCAGTACGCCGGGACAGGGCGCAGATACGCAGTATTTT.